This entry concerns a single T cell receptor (beta chain). Its antigen is as yet unknown. The CDR3 totals 14 residues. The ends were cut back, 3 bases at V and 3 bases at J, with 9 bases in the middle. Germline-derived CDR1 and CDR2 are MNHNS and SASEGT. Sequenced by immunoSEQ multiplex PCR; TCRdb stores in-frame clones only, minus some. The sample contains about 93,000 clones, 80% to 95% of which appear only once. The sample is drawn from a study of graft-versus-host responses after intestinal transplantation. Background on the study: Multivisceral, liver-intestinal, or isolated intestinal transplants were given to recipients. Once they had received anti-thymocyte globulin induction, all recipients took tacrolimus and steroids for around three years.

V and J are TRBV6-1 and TRBJ1-5; the D gene is possibly TRBD1 (5 bases). The sequence came from a human donor who received an intestinal transplant. Specimen: unstimulated CD8+ T cells sorted from spleen or lymph node cells, collected before intestinal transplant. CDR3 bases: TGTGCCAGCAGTGATCCGACAGCCAATCAGCCCCAGCATTTT. Translation: CASSDPTANQPQHF.